The TCR beta chain under discussion was sequenced for a study of follicular helper T cells after annual influenza vaccination. Study-level background: After each seasonal flu vaccination, blood came on days 0, 7 and 28.

The data were produced by immunoSEQ multiplex PCR, yet TCRdb's version contains in-frame clones alone and is incomplete. The data contain under 15,000 clones, approximately 78% of them singletons. This CDR3 has 13 amino acids. V was pared by 5 bases and J by 9 bases, with 3 bases of the junction left unmatched. Germline CDR1 LNHNV, CDR2 YYDKDF (reference sequence). Indicated time point: 2014-2015 season, pre-vaccination. Between about 35 and 110 mL of blood was drawn per time point. The source of this sequence is an adult who received the influenza vaccine. This chain connects TRBV15 to TRBJ2-1; 11 bases line up with TRBD2. Here the sequenced sample was CXCR5- memory CD4+ T cells sorted from blood, taken on the day of influenza vaccination. CDR3 DNA: TGTGCCACCAGCCTAGCGGGGGGTCCTGAGCAGTTCTTC. Its protein product is CATSLAGGPEQFF.